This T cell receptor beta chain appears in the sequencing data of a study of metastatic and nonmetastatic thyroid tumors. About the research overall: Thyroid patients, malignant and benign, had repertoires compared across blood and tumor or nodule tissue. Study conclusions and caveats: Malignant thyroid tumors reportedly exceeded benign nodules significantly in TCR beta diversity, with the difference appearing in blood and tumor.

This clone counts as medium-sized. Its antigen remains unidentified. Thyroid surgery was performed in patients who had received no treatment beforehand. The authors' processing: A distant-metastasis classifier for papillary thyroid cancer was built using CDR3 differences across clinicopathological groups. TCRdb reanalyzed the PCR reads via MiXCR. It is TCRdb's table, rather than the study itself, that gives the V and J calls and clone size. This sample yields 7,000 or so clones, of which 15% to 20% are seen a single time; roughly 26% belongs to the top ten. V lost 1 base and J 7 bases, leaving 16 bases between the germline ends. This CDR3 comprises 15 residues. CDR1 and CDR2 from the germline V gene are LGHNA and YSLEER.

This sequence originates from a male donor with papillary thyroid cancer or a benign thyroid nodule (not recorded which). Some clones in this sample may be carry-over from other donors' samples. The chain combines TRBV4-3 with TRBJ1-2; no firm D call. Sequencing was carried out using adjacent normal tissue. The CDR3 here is CASSQGFAGGGGYTF. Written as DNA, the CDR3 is TGCGCCAGCAGCCAAGGTTTCGCAGGCGGTGGTGGCTACACCTTC.